This TCR beta chain was sequenced in a study of T cell responses to AZD1222 COVID-19 vaccine. Assay used: immunoSEQ multiplex PCR; TCRdb lists only in-frame clones, some missing. The sample includes about 120,000 clones, nearly 90% of them seen just once. The CDR3 covers 16 residues. Germline CDR1 is MNHEY and CDR2 is SMNVEV (reference sequence). Trimming at V came to 10 bases and at J to 14 bases, leaving 18 bases not matched to a gene. The specimen was peripheral blood, collected on day 0 of AZD1222 vaccination. This clonotype originated in an adult in good health. The rearrangement uses TRBV27 and TRBJ2-1, with TRBD2 matching 15 bases. The CDR3 protein is CATFQSGTSGRRVEFF. CDR3 coding DNA: TGTGCCACCTTTCAATCCGGGACTAGCGGGAGGAGGGTGGAGTTCTTC.